The rows below give T cell receptor beta chains drawn from one sample of a study of T cell repertoires in ileal Crohn's disease. The assay was immunoSEQ multiplex PCR, and TCRdb's table has in-frame clones only and misses some. Here the sample spans 5,500 to 8,000 clones, approximately 82% being singletons. The sequenced sample was ileal tissue. These receptors originate from an adult with Crohn's disease. The CDR3 runs from the conserved cysteine through the conserved F or W. D genes are given only for firm matches. Clone size is stated in some rows and not others, as once, few, many or a class when expanded.

D gene: .; V gene: TRBV7-2; J gene: TRBJ2-3; clone size: .; CDR3 DNA: TGTGCCAGCAGCTTGAATTTCAATACGCAGTATTTT; CDR3 protein: CASSLNFNTQYF
D gene: .; V gene: TRBV28; J gene: TRBJ1-6; clone size: once; CDR3 DNA: TGTGCCAGCAGGCTTGTGGGGGCCGGGAATTCACCCCTCCACTTT; CDR3 protein: CASRLVGAGNSPLHF
D gene: TRBD2; V gene: TRBV6-4; J gene: TRBJ2-2; clone size: once; CDR3 DNA: TGTGCCAGCAGTGAAGCGGGGGACACCGGGGAGCTGTTTTTT; CDR3 protein: CASSEAGDTGELFF
D gene: TRBD2; V gene: TRBV7-9; J gene: TRBJ2-1; clone size: .; CDR3 DNA: TGTGCCAGCAGCCCTTGGGGCGGACTAGCGGGGTTAAGTGAGCAGTTCTTC; CDR3 protein: CASSPWGGLAGLSEQFF
D gene: .; V gene: TRBV5-1; J gene: TRBJ2-3; clone size: .; CDR3 DNA: TGCGCCAGCAGCTTGGTTGGGGGGATCGATACGCAGTATTTT; CDR3 protein: CASSLVGGIDTQYF
D gene: .; V gene: TRBV18; J gene: TRBJ2-2; clone size: .; CDR3 DNA: TGTGCCAGCTCACTGTCACAGACCGCGAACACCGGGGAGCTGTTTTTT; CDR3 protein: CASSLSQTANTGELFF
D gene: .; V gene: TRBV13; J gene: TRBJ2-7; clone size: .; CDR3 DNA: TGTGCCAGCAGCTTAAACAGGGCAACCTACGAGCAGTACTTC; CDR3 protein: CASSLNRATYEQYF
D gene: .; V gene: TRBV27; J gene: TRBJ1-1; clone size: .; CDR3 DNA: TGTGCCAGCAGTTTATCGGGGGGACACAGGGTAGCTTTCTTT; CDR3 protein: CASSLSGGHRVAFF
D gene: .; V gene: TRBV6-1; J gene: TRBJ2-3; clone size: .; CDR3 DNA: TGTGCCAGCAGCCTACAGGGTCGGGATACGCAGTATTTT; CDR3 protein: CASSLQGRDTQYF
D gene: TRBD2; V gene: TRBV4-2; J gene: TRBJ2-2; clone size: .; CDR3 DNA: TGTGCCAGCAGCCAAGATAGCGGGGGGGCTGCCGGGGAGCTGTTTTTT; CDR3 protein: CASSQDSGGAAGELFF
D gene: .; V gene: TRBV29-1; J gene: TRBJ1-2; clone size: once; CDR3 DNA: TGCAGCGGGAGGGAGGGCACCGGGGACTATGGCTACACCTTC; CDR3 protein: CSGREGTGDYGYTF
D gene: TRBD1; V gene: TRBV7-8; J gene: TRBJ1-2; clone size: .; CDR3 DNA: TGTGCCAGCAGCTACGGGGACAGTCATGGCTACACCTTC; CDR3 protein: CASSYGDSHGYTF
D gene: .; V gene: TRBV5-6; J gene: TRBJ2-3; clone size: .; CDR3 DNA: TGTGCCAGCAGCCCCGATTGGGGGGCTGGTGATACGCAGTATTTT; CDR3 protein: CASSPDWGAGDTQYF
D gene: TRBD1; V gene: TRBV30; J gene: TRBJ1-3; clone size: .; CDR3 DNA: TGTGCCTGGACTATCTCCGACAGGGGGGGAAACACCATATATTTT; CDR3 protein: CAWTISDRGGNTIYF
D gene: .; V gene: TRBV6-1; J gene: TRBJ2-7; clone size: .; CDR3 DNA: TGTGCCAGCAGTGAATCCGACGGGGAATCCTACGAGCAGTACTTC; CDR3 protein: CASSESDGESYEQYF
D gene: TRBD1; V gene: TRBV6-5; J gene: TRBJ1-2; clone size: .; CDR3 DNA: TGTGCCAGCAGAGGACAGGGGACTAACTATGGCTACACCTTC; CDR3 protein: CASRGQGTNYGYTF
D gene: .; V gene: TRBV5-1; J gene: TRBJ2-5; clone size: .; CDR3 DNA: TGCGCCAGCAGCTTGCCAGGGAGAGAGACCCAGTACTTC; CDR3 protein: CASSLPGRETQYF
D gene: .; V gene: TRBV6-6; J gene: TRBJ1-1; clone size: .; CDR3 DNA: TGTGCCAGCAGTGGGGACGCCGCTGGGGCTTTCTTT; CDR3 protein: CASSGDAAGAFF
D gene: .; V gene: TRBV4-2; J gene: TRBJ1-3; clone size: .; CDR3 DNA: TGTGCCAGCAGCCAAGTCGGAAACACCATATATTTT; CDR3 protein: CASSQVGNTIYF
D gene: .; V gene: TRBV19; J gene: TRBJ2-2; clone size: .; CDR3 DNA: TGTGCCAGTAGTGTCCAGGCTAGGGGGACCGGGGAGCTGTTTTTT; CDR3 protein: CASSVQARGTGELFF
D gene: .; V gene: TRBV25-1; J gene: TRBJ1-2; clone size: .; CDR3 DNA: TGTGCCAGCAGTGAATATGCCGGGGGCGGCTATGGCTACACCTTC; CDR3 protein: CASSEYAGGGYGYTF